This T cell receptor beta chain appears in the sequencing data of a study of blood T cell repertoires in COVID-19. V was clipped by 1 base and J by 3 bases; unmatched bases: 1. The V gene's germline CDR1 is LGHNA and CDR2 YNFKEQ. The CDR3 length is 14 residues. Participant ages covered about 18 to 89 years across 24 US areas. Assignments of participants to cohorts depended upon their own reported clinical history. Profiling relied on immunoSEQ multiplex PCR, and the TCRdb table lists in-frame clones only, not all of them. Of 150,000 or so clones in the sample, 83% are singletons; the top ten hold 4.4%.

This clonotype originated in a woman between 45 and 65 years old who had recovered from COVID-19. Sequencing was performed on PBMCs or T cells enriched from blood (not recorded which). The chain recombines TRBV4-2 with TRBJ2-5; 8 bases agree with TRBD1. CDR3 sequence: CASSQGQGKETQYF. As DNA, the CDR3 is TGTGCCAGCAGCCAAGGACAGGGGAAAGAGACCCAGTACTTC.